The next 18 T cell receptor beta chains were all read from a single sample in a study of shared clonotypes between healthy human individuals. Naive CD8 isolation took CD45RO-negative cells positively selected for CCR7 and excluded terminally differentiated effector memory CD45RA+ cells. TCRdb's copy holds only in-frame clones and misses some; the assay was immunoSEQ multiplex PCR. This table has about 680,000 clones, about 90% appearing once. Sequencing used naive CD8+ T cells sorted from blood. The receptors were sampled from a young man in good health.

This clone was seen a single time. CDR3 bases: TGCAGCGTTGTTGGGATGGAGAACACTGAAGCTTTCTTT. This encodes CSVVGMENTEAFF. The V gene is TRBV29-1, the J gene TRBJ1-1, with no clear D. The CDR3 is 13 amino acids. The germline V and J ends were trimmed by 4 bases and 1 base, with 10 bases remaining between them. Germline V gene sequence: CDR1 SQVTM, CDR2 ANQGSEA.

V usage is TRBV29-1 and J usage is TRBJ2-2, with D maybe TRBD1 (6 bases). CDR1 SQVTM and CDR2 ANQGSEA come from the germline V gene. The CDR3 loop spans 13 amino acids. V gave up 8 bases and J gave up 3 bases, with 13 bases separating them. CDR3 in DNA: TGCAGCACAGGGCGAACGGACACCGGGGAGCTGTTTTTT. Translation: CSTGRTDTGELFF.

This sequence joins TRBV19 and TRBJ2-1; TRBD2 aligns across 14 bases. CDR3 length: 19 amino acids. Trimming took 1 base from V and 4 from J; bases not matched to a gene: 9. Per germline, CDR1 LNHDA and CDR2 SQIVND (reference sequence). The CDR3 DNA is TGTGCCAGTAGTATAGGCGCTGGGACTAGCGGGAGCGGGTACAATGAGCAGTTCTTC. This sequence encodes CASSIGAGTSGSGYNEQFF.

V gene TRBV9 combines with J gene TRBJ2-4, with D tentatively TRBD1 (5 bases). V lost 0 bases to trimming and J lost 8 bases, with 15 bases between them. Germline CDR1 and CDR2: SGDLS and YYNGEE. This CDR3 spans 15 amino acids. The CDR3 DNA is TGTGCCAGCAGCGTAGGCGCAGGGCGAGTAGACATTCAGTACTTC. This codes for CASSVGAGRVDIQYF.

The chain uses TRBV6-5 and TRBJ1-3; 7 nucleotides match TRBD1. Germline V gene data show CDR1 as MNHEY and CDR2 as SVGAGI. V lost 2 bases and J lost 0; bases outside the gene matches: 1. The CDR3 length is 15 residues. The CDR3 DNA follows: TGTGCCAGCAGTTACCGGGACAGCTCTGGAAACACCATATATTTT. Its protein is CASSYRDSSGNTIYF.

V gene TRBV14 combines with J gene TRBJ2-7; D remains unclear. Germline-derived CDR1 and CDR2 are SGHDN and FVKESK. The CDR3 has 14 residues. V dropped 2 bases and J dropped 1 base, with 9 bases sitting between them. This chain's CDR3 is CASSQRIGSYEQYF. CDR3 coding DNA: TGTGCCAGCAGCCAACGTATCGGGTCCTACGAGCAGTACTTC.

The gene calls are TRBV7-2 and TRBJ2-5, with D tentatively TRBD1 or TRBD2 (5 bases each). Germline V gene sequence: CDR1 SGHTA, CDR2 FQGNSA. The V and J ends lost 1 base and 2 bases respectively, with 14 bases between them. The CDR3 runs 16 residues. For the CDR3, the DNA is TGTGCCAGCAGCTTAGAGGGGTGGAAGCGGCAAGAGACCCAGTACTTC. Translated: CASSLEGWKRQETQYF.

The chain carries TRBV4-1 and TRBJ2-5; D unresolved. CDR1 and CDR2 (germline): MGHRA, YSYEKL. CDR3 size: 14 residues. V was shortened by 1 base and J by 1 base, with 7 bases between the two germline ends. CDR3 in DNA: TGCGCCAGCAGCCAAGTTGTCTTCCAAGAGACCCAGTACTTC. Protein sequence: CASSQVVFQETQYF.

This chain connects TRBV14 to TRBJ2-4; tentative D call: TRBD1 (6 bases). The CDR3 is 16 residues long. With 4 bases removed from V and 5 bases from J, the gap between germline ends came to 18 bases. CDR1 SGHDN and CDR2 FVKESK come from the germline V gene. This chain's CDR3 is CASSPLRGGHENIQYF. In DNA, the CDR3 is TGTGCCAGCAGCCCCCTTCGAGGGGGACACGAAAACATTCAGTACTTC.

CDR3 nucleotides: TGTGCCAGCTCCACCGTTGGGGAGACGTCCGGGGAGCTGTTTTTT. This codes for CASSTVGETSGELFF. The chain uses TRBV5-5 and TRBJ2-2, with TRBD2 as a possible D gene (5 bases). The CDR3 contains 15 residues. With 7 bases removed from V and 6 bases from J, the gap between germline ends came to 19 bases. Germline V gene lookup returns CDR1 SGHKS and CDR2 YYEKEE (reference sequence). Looking up the rest from reference TRBV5-5 and TRBJ2-2 gives the full variable domain: DAGVTQSPTHLIKTRGQQVTLRCSPISGHKSVSWYQQVLGQGPQFIFQYYEKEERGRGNFPDRFSARQFPNYSSELNVNALLLGDSALYLCASSTVGETSGELFFGEGSRLTVL.

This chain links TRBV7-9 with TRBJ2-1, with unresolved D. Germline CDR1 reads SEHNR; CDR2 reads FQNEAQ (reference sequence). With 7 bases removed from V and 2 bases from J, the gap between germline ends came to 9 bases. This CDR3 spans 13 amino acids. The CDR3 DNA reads TGTGCCAGCACGCACAGCGCCTACAATGAGCAGTTCTTC. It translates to CASTHSAYNEQFF.

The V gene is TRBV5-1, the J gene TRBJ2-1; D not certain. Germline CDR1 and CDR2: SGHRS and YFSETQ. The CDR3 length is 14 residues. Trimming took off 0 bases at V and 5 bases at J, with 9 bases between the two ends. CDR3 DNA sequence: TGCGCCAGCAGCTTGGCAGTACCTGACAATGAGCAGTTCTTC. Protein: CASSLAVPDNEQFF. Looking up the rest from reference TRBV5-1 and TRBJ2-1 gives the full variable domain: KAGVTQTPRYLIKTRGQQVTLSCSPISGHRSVSWYQQTPGQGLQFLFEYFSETQRNKGNFPGRFSGRQFSNSRSEMNVSTLELGDSALYLCASSLAVPDNEQFFGPGTRLTVL.

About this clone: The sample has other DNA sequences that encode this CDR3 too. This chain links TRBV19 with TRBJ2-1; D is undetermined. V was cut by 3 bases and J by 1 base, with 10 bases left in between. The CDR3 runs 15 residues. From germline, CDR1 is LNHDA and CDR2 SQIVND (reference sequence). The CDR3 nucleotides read TGTGCCAGTAGTATTTTGGGAAGTTCCTACAATGAGCAGTTCTTC. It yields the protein CASSILGSSYNEQFF.

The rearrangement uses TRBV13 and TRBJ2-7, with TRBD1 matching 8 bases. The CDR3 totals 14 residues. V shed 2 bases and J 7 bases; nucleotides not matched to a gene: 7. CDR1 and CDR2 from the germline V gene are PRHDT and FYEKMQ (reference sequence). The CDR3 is CASSLWTGPKEQYF. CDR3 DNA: TGTGCCAGCAGCTTATGGACAGGGCCGAAAGAGCAGTACTTC.

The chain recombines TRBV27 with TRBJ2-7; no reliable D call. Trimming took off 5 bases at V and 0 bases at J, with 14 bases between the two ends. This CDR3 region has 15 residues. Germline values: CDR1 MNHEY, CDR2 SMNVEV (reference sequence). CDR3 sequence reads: CASSLSLAYSYEQYF. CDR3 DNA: TGTGCCAGCAGTCTCTCCCTGGCTTACTCCTACGAGCAGTACTTC.

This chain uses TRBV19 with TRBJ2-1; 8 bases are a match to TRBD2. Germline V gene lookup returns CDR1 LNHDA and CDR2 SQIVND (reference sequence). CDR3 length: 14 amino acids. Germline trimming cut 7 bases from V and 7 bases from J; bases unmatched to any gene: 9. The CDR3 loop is CASNYLAGPNEQFF. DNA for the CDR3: TGTGCCAGTAATTATCTAGCGGGTCCTAATGAGCAGTTCTTC.

The CDR3 DNA reads as TGTGCCAGTATCGGCAGGGGGCTCTACAATGAGCAGTTCTTC. It codes for CASIGRGLYNEQFF. This chain connects TRBV19 to TRBJ2-1, with TRBD1 identical over 8 bases. The V segment lost 7 bases and the J segment 3 bases; nucleotides outside the gene matches: 5. This CDR3 has 14 amino acids. The germline V gene encodes CDR1 LNHDA and CDR2 SQIVND (reference sequence).

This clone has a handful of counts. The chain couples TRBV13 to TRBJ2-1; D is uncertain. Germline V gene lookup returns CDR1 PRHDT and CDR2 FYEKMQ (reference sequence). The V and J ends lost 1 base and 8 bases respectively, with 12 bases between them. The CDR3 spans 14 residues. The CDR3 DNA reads TGTGCCAGCAGCTTAGTGGCTAGTGGGGATGAGCAGTTCTTC. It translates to CASSLVASGDEQFF. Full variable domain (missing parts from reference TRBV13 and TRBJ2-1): AAGVIQSPRHLIKEKRETATLKCYPIPRHDTVYWYQQGPGQDPQFLISFYEKMQSDKGSIPDRFSAQQFSDYHSELNMSSLELGDSALYFCASSLVASGDEQFFGPGTRLTVL.